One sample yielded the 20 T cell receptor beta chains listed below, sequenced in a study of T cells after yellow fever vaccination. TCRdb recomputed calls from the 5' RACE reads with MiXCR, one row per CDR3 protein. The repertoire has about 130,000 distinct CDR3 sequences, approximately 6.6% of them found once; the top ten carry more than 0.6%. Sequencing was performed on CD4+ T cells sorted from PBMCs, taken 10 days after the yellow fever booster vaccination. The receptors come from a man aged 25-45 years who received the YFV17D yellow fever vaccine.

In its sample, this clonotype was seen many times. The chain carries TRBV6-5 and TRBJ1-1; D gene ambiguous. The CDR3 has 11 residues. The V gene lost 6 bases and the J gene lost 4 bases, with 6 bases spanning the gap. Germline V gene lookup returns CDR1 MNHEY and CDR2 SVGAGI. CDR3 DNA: TGTGCCAGCAGCCACGGCACTGAAGCTTTCTTT. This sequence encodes CASSHGTEAFF.

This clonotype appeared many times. The CDR3 region is CASSPHRKETQYF. In nucleotides, the CDR3 is TGTGCCAGCTCACCACACCGGAAGGAGACCCAGTACTTC. The rearrangement links TRBV18 to TRBJ2-5; D ambiguous. CDR1 and CDR2 (germline): KGHSH, LQKENI. With 1 base removed from V and 5 bases from J, the gap between germline ends came to 8 bases. CDR3 length: 13 amino acids.

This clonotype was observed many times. CDR3: CASSQALTTGELFF. The CDR3 DNA sequence: TGCGCCAGCAGCCAAGCCCTAACTACCGGGGAGCTGTTTTTT. The J gene is TRBJ2-2, the V gene TRBV4-3; D is undetermined. Germline CDR1 and CDR2: LGHNA and YSLEER. The CDR3 sequence is 14 residues long. V lost 1 base, J lost 5 bases, and 8 bases lay in between.

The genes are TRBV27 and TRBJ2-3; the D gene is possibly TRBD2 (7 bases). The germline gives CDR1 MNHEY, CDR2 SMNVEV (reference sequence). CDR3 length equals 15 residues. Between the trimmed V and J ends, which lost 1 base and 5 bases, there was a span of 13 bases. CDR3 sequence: CASSLWGGGEDTQYF. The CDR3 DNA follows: TGTGCCAGCAGTTTATGGGGGGGCGGGGAAGATACGCAGTATTTT.

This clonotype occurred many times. The CDR3 DNA is TGCGCCAGCAGCTTCGACAGGAACACCGGGGAGCTGTTTTTT. Protein sequence: CASSFDRNTGELFF. The rearrangement links TRBV5-1 to TRBJ2-2, with D perhaps matching TRBD1 (5 bases). The V end was cut by 2 bases, the J end by 1 base, with 6 bases between. The length of the CDR3 is 14 residues. CDR1 SGHRS and CDR2 YFSETQ come from the germline V gene.

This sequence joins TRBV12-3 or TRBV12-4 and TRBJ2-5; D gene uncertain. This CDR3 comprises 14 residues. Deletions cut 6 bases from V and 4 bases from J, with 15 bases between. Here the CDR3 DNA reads TGTGCCAGCAGCCGGAATACCCGTGGAGAGACCCAGTACTTC. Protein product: CASSRNTRGETQYF.

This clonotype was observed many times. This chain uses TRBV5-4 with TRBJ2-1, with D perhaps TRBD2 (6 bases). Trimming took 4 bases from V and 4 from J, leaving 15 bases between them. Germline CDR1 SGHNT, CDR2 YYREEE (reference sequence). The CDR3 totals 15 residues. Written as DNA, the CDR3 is TGTGCCAGCAGCCCCGGGACTCCCATGTACAATGAGCAGTTCTTC. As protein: CASSPGTPMYNEQFF.

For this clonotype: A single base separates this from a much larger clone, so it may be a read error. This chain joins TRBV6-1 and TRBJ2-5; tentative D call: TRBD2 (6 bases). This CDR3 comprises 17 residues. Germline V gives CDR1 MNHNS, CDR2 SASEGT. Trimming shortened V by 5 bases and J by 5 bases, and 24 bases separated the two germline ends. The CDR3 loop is CASSPVGSSVSSETQYF. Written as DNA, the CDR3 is TGTGCCAGCAGTCCTGTTGGGTCTAGCGTGAGTTCGGAGACCCAGTACTTC.

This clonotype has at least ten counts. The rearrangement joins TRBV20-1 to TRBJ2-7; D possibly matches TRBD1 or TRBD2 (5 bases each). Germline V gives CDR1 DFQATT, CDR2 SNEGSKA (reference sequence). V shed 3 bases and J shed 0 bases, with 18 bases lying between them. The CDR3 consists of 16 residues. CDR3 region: CSASRIGADSSYEQYF. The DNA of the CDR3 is TGCAGTGCTAGCAGGATCGGGGCCGATAGCTCCTACGAGCAGTACTTC.

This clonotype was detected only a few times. The CDR3 loop reads CASRATGGSLGVSSRNEKLFF. CDR3 sequence (DNA): TGTGCCAGCAGAGCGACAGGGGGCTCTTTGGGCGTATCAAGCCGTAATGAAAAACTGTTTTTT. The rearrangement links TRBV2 to TRBJ1-4; 10 bases line up with TRBD1. The CDR3 covers 21 residues. CDR1 and CDR2 from the germline V gene are SNHLY and FYNNEI. With V trimmed by 6 bases and J by 4 bases, 23 bases remained unmatched.

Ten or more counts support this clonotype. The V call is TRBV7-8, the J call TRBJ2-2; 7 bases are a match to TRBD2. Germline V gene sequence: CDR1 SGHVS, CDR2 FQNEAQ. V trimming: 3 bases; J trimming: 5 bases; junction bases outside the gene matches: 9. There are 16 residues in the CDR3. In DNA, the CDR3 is TGTGCCAGCAGCTTGCCGAGCGGGATAGGAACCGGGGAGCTGTTTTTT. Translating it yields CASSLPSGIGTGELFF.

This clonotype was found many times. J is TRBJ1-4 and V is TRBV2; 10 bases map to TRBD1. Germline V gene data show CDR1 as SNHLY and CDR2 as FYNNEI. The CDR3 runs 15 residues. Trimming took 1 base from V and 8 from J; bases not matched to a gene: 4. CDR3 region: CASSEGDRGEEKLFF. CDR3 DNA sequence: TGTGCCAGCAGTGAAGGGGACAGGGGTGAGGAAAAACTGTTTTTT.

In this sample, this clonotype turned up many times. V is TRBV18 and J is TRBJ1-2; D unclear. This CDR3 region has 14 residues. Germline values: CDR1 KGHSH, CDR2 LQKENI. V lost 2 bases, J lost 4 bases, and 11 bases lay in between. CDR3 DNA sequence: TGTGCCAGCTCACCATCGGGGATCGGCTATGGCTACACCTTC. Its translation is CASSPSGIGYGYTF.

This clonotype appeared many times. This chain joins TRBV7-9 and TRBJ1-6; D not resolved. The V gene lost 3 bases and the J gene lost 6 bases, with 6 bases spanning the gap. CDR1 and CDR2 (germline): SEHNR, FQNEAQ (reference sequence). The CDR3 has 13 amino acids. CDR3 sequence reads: CASSLQSNSPLHF. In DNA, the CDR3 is TGTGCCAGCAGCTTGCAGTCTAATTCACCCCTCCACTTT.

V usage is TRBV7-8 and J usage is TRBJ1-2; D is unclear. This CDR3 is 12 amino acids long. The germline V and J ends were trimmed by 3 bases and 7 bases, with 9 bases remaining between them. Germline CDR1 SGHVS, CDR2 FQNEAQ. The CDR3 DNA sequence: TGTGCCAGCAGCTTCGGGGAATCTGGCTACACCTTC. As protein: CASSFGESGYTF. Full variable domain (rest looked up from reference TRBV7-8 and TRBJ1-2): GAGVSQSPRYKVAKRGQDVALRCDPISGHVSLFWYQQALGQGPEFLTYFQNEAQLDKSGLPSDRFFAERPEGSVSTLKIQRTQQEDSAVYLCASSFGESGYTFGSGTRLTVV.

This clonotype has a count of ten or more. The chain's CDR3 is CASSSAGGDWRNEQFF. The CDR3 coding sequence is TGTGCCAGCAGCTCAGCGGGGGGGGATTGGAGGAATGAGCAGTTCTTC. This sequence joins TRBV7-2 and TRBJ2-1, with 10 positions matching TRBD2. Losses at the gene ends were 4 bases for V and 7 bases for J; bases not matched to a gene: 10. The CDR3 sequence is 16 residues long. Germline assignment: CDR1 SGHTA and CDR2 FQGNSA. The whole variable domain, remainder taken from reference TRBV7-2 and TRBJ2-1, is GAGVSQSPSNKVTEKGKDVELRCDPISGHTALYWYRQSLGQGLEFLIYFQGNSAPDKSGLPSDRFSAERTGGSVSTLTIQRTQQEDSAVYLCASSSAGGDWRNEQFFGPGTRLTVL.

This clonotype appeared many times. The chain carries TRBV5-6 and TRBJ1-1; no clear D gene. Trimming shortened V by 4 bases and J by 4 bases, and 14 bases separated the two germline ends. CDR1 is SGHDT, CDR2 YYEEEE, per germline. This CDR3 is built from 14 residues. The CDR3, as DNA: TGTGCCAGCAGCGTGGGGAGGGTCGGCACTGAAGCTTTCTTT. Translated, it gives CASSVGRVGTEAFF. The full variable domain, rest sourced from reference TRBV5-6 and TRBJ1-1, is DAGVTQSPTHLIKTRGQQVTLRCSPKSGHDTVSWYQQALGQGPQFIFQYYEEEERQRGNFPDRFSGHQFPNYSSELNVNALLLGDSALYLCASSVGRVGTEAFFGQGTRLTVV.

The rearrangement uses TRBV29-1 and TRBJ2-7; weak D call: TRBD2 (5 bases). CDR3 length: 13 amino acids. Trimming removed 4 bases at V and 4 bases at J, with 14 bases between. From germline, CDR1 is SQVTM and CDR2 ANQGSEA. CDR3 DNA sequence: TGCAGCGTTGGAGAGGGTTATAGGTACGAGCAGTACTTC. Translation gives CSVGEGYRYEQYF.

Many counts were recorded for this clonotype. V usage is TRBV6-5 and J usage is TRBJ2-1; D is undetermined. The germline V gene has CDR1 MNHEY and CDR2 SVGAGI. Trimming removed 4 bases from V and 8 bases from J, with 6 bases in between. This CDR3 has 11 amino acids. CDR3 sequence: CASSWGYEQFF. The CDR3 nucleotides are TGTGCCAGCAGTTGGGGTTATGAGCAGTTCTTC.

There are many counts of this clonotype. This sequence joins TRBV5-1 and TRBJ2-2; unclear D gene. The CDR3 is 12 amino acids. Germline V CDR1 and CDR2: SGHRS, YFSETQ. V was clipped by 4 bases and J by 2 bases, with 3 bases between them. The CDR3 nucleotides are TGCGCCAGCAGCCACAACACCGGGGAGCTGTTTTTT. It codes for CASSHNTGELFF. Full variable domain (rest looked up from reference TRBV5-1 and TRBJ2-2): KAGVTQTPRYLIKTRGQQVTLSCSPISGHRSVSWYQQTPGQGLQFLFEYFSETQRNKGNFPGRFSGRQFSNSRSEMNVSTLELGDSALYLCASSHNTGELFFGEGSRLTVL.